The sequence of this T cell receptor (beta chain) was determined in a study of blood T cell repertoires in COVID-19. For the study at large: Both acute and convalescent COVID-19 samples were obtained from the United States, Italy and Spain. The cDNA or gDNA used as material had been derived from T cells, B-cell-depleted T cells, or PBMCs.

Per the study methods: It was from reference gene primer amplification that nucleated cell counts were estimated. Measured with immunoSEQ multiplex PCR; TCRdb has only the in-frame clones, and not every one. V and J calls and clone size come straight from that table; D and trimming were deduced from the DNA. The profile covers some 100,000 clones, with more than 75% appearing a single time and about 6.9% taken by the ten largest. Germline values: CDR1 SQVTM, CDR2 ANQGSEA. The V and J ends lost 7 bases and 6 bases respectively, with 8 bases between them. The CDR3 consists of 10 residues. This TCR was sampled from a man aged 30-40 years in a cohort sampled during active COVID-19. The chain has TRBV29-1 and TRBJ2-3; D unresolved. Input material: peripheral blood. This chain's CDR3 is CSGRLDTQYF. DNA of the CDR3: TGCAGCGGGCGGCTCGATACGCAGTATTTT.